The 30 T cell receptor beta chains below were found in one sample sequenced in a study of blood T cell repertoires in COVID-19. Only in-frame clones appear in the TCRdb table, and some are missing; sequencing was by immunoSEQ multiplex PCR. Of tens of thousands of clones in the sample, 60% to 80% were seen once. The sample consisted of peripheral blood. These receptors all stem from a woman aged 50 to 60 with acute or convalescent COVID-19.

The chain is built from TRBV6-5 and TRBJ1-2, with a tentative D call TRBD1 (5 bases). V was trimmed by 10 bases and J by 6 bases, leaving 15 bases between them. There are 12 residues in the CDR3. Germline V lookup: CDR1 MNHEY, CDR2 SVGAGI. CDR3 sequence: CATKRGYDGYTF. In DNA, the CDR3 is TGTGCCACCAAGCGGGGGTATGATGGCTACACCTTC.

V and J are TRBV3-1 (or the pseudogene TRBV3-2) and TRBJ1-1, with D unclear. The CDR3 extends over 14 amino acids. CDR1 LGHDT and CDR2 YNNKEL come from the germline V gene (reference sequence). V was clipped by 1 base and J by 1 base, with 7 bases between them. The CDR3 region has the DNA TGTGCCAGCAGCCAAGGCTCGGGGAACACTGAAGCTTTCTTT. It specifies CASSQGSGNTEAFF.

The chain couples TRBV2 to TRBJ1-1; 8 nucleotides line up with TRBD1. The CDR3 length is 15 residues. The germline gives CDR1 SNHLY, CDR2 FYNNEI. V lost 8 bases, J lost 0 bases, and 8 bases stayed unmatched. In nucleotides, the CDR3 is TGTGCCAGCCTCCTTGACAGGGGCATGAACACTGAAGCTTTCTTT. This codes for CASLLDRGMNTEAFF. Drawing the rest from reference TRBV2 and TRBJ1-1, the complete variable domain is EPEVTQTPSHQVTQMGQEVILRCVPISNHLYFYWYRQILGQKVEFLVSFYNNEISEKSEIFDDQFSVERPDGSNFTLKIRSTKLEDSAMYFCASLLDRGMNTEAFFGQGTRLTVV.

This sequence joins TRBV29-1 and TRBJ1-1; D gene unclear. The V end was cut by 4 bases, the J end by 0 bases, with 6 bases between. The CDR3 totals 12 residues. Germline V gene lookup returns CDR1 SQVTM and CDR2 ANQGSEA. Here the CDR3 DNA reads TGCAGCGTTGTTCCCATGAACACTGAAGCTTTCTTT. Amino acids: CSVVPMNTEAFF.

Concerning this clone: The same CDR3 also results from other DNA sequences found in this sample. The chain links TRBV18 to TRBJ1-1; 7 bases align to TRBD1. The germline gives CDR1 KGHSH, CDR2 LQKENI. Trimming removed 4 bases from V and 2 bases from J; junction bases left unmatched: 4. This CDR3 spans 14 amino acids. The CDR3 sequence is CASSRQGFNTEAFF. The CDR3 DNA reads TGTGCCAGCTCACGACAGGGCTTTAACACTGAAGCTTTCTTT.

This clone was seen only once. The chain couples TRBV5-1 to TRBJ2-1, with 9 bases fitting TRBD2. Germline CDR1 and CDR2: SGHRS and YFSETQ. V shed 3 bases and J 9 bases; nucleotides not matched to a gene: 10. The CDR3 is made up of 15 amino acids. The DNA for the CDR3 is TGCGCCAGCAGCTCTACCGGGACTAGCCCCTCTGAGCAGTTCTTC. Protein product: CASSSTGTSPSEQFF. Looking up the rest from reference TRBV5-1 and TRBJ2-1 gives the full variable domain: KAGVTQTPRYLIKTRGQQVTLSCSPISGHRSVSWYQQTPGQGLQFLFEYFSETQRNKGNFPGRFSGRQFSNSRSEMNVSTLELGDSALYLCASSSTGTSPSEQFFGPGTRLTVL.

V and J are TRBV27 and TRBJ2-2; no clear D gene. Germline V lookup: CDR1 MNHEY, CDR2 SMNVEV (reference sequence). The length of the CDR3 is 15 residues. Trimming took off 2 bases at V and 1 base at J, with 8 bases between the two ends. Here the CDR3 reads CASSLGSGNTGELFF. The CDR3 DNA is TGTGCCAGCAGTTTAGGGTCGGGGAACACCGGGGAGCTGTTTTTT.

The V gene is TRBV5-4, the J gene TRBJ2-5; TRBD1 matches at 7 bases. Per germline, CDR1 SGHNT and CDR2 YYREEE (reference sequence). This CDR3 has 15 residues. Trimming cost V 1 base and J 5 bases; bases outside gene matches: 8. The CDR3 DNA reads as TGTGCCAGCAGCTTGTCGTACAGGGGTATTGAGACCCAGTACTTC. Its translation: CASSLSYRGIETQYF.

The rearrangement links TRBV11-2 to TRBJ1-1; 7 bases fit TRBD1. Per germline, CDR1 SGHAT and CDR2 FQNNGV. After removal of 1 base from V and 6 bases from J, the junction contained 8 bases not matched to a gene. The CDR3 runs to 15 residues. The CDR3 DNA sequence: TGTGCCAGCAGCTTAGTCCGGGACAGAGGGGCTGAAGCTTTCTTT. This codes for CASSLVRDRGAEAFF.

The chain uses TRBV6-5 and TRBJ1-2, with TRBD1 as a possible D gene (5 bases). V lost 6 bases and J lost 8, with 19 bases in between. The germline gives CDR1 MNHEY, CDR2 SVGAGI. The CDR3 is made up of 14 amino acids. Written as DNA, the CDR3 is TGTGCCAGCAGCTTACAACCCGAGACAGTGGGCTACACCTTC. Translation: CASSLQPETVGYTF.

The genes are TRBV3-1 (or the pseudogene TRBV3-2) and TRBJ1-1, with D perhaps matching TRBD1 (5 bases). The germline CDR1 and CDR2 sequences are LGHDT and YNNKEL (reference sequence). Trimming stripped 0 bases from V and 1 base from J, with 15 bases between. This CDR3 is 17 amino acids long. The chain's CDR3 is CASSQDLTGAPNTEAFF. In DNA form, the CDR3 reads TGTGCCAGCAGCCAAGACCTAACAGGAGCTCCGAACACTGAAGCTTTCTTT.

The gene calls are TRBV28 and TRBJ1-4, with D possibly matching TRBD1 (6 bases). The length of the CDR3 is 14 residues. Trimming removed 7 bases from V and 8 bases from J, with 17 bases in between. Per the germline V gene, CDR1 is MDHEN and CDR2 is SYDVKM. The CDR3: CASTQGGAREKLFF. The CDR3 bases are TGTGCCAGCACCCAAGGGGGGGCTCGGGAAAAACTGTTTTTT. Full variable domain (missing parts from reference TRBV28 and TRBJ1-4): DVKVTQSSRYLVKRTGEKVFLECVQDMDHENMFWYRQDPGLGLRLIYFSYDVKMKEKGDIPEGYSVSREKKERFSLILESASTNQTSMYLCASTQGGAREKLFFGSGTQLSVL.

The J gene is TRBJ2-5, the V gene TRBV5-1; 12 bases align to TRBD2. Germline loops: CDR1 SGHRS, CDR2 YFSETQ. The CDR3 is 14 amino acids. The J segment lost 3 bases and the V segment lost 3 bases, leaving 0 bases of the junction unmatched. The CDR3 DNA reads as TGCGCCAGCAGCTGGACTAGCGGGGAAGAGACCCAGTACTTC. It translates to CASSWTSGEETQYF. Looking up the rest from reference TRBV5-1 and TRBJ2-5 gives the full variable domain: KAGVTQTPRYLIKTRGQQVTLSCSPISGHRSVSWYQQTPGQGLQFLFEYFSETQRNKGNFPGRFSGRQFSNSRSEMNVSTLELGDSALYLCASSWTSGEETQYFGPGTRLLVL.

This chain uses TRBV3-1 (or the pseudogene TRBV3-2) with TRBJ1-1; D uncertain. The CDR3 covers 13 residues. The germline V gene encodes CDR1 LGHDT and CDR2 YNNKEL (reference sequence). Trimming removed 0 bases at V and 8 bases at J, with 10 bases between. The DNA for the CDR3 is TGTGCCAGCAGCCAAGATGGAGGAACAGAAGCTTTCTTT. The encoded protein is CASSQDGGTEAFF.

This sequence joins TRBV2 and TRBJ1-4; 10 bases match TRBD1. Germline V gene lookup returns CDR1 SNHLY and CDR2 FYNNEI. V was clipped by 7 bases and J by 7 bases; unmatched bases: 9. This CDR3 comprises 15 residues. CDR3 amino acids: CASTPRTGGSEKLFF. The CDR3 coding sequence is TGTGCCAGCACCCCGAGGACAGGGGGAAGTGAAAAACTGTTTTTT.

V usage is TRBV6-5 and J usage is TRBJ1-1; possibly TRBD1 for D (5 bases). V lost 5 bases and J lost 4, with 17 bases in between. Per the germline V gene, CDR1 is MNHEY and CDR2 is SVGAGI. CDR3 length: 15 amino acids. This CDR3 reads CASSRDAYGGTEAFF. For the CDR3, the DNA is TGTGCCAGCAGTCGGGACGCTTACGGGGGCACTGAAGCTTTCTTT.

V is TRBV5-1 and J is TRBJ1-2, with TRBD1 matching over 9 bases. V lost 4 bases, J lost 6 bases, and 7 bases stayed unmatched. Germline V gives CDR1 SGHRS, CDR2 YFSETQ. The CDR3 has 14 amino acids. The CDR3 bases are TGCGCCAGCAGCCCCGACAGGGGGAGTGATGGCTACACCTTC. It is translated as CASSPDRGSDGYTF.

This clone was detected a few times. The chain employs TRBV3-1 (or the pseudogene TRBV3-2) and TRBJ2-7; 9 bases line up with TRBD1. V dropped 5 bases and J dropped 6; count of bases not matched to a gene: 8. The germline V gene encodes CDR1 LGHDT and CDR2 YNNKEL (reference sequence). This CDR3 comprises 14 residues. In DNA form, the CDR3 reads TGTGCCAGCAGCACACGGACAGGGGTAAGCGAGCAGTACTTC. It specifies CASSTRTGVSEQYF.

The chain recombines TRBV7-9 with TRBJ2-3, with 8 bases identical to TRBD1. Germline V gene data show CDR1 as SEHNR and CDR2 as FQNEAQ (reference sequence). The ends lost 5 bases at V and 3 bases at J; junction bases unmatched: 10. The CDR3 is 16 residues long. The CDR3 reads CASSTLGQGATDTQYF. CDR3 DNA: TGTGCCAGCAGCACCCTAGGACAGGGAGCAACAGATACGCAGTATTTT.

A few counts support this clone. The rearrangement joins TRBV9 to TRBJ1-1, with D unresolved. This CDR3 has 13 amino acids. In germline, CDR1 is SGDLS, CDR2 YYNGEE. V was trimmed by 0 bases and J by 8 bases, leaving 11 bases between them. CDR3 bases: TGTGCCAGCAGCGTAGCTACGGGGTCCGAAGCTTTCTTT. Translated: CASSVATGSEAFF.

This clone was seen a few times. The chain recombines TRBV5-6 with TRBJ1-2, with a weak D call TRBD1 (6 bases). Looked up from germline, CDR1 is SGHDT and CDR2 is YYEEEE. The CDR3 is made up of 13 amino acids. Trimming shortened V by 2 bases and J by 4 bases, and 9 bases separated the two germline ends. For the CDR3, the DNA is TGTGCCAGCAGCTTACAGGGACCCTATGGCTACACCTTC. Translation: CASSLQGPYGYTF.

The chain is built from TRBV5-1 and TRBJ2-3, with TRBD1 identical over 8 bases. The V gene's germline CDR1 is SGHRS and CDR2 YFSETQ. V dropped 3 bases and J dropped 1; count of bases not matched to a gene: 1. This CDR3 is built from 14 residues. The CDR3 coding sequence is TGCGCCAGCAGCTCGGACAGGGGCACAGATACGCAGTATTTT. This gives the protein CASSSDRGTDTQYF.

V usage is TRBV30 and J usage is TRBJ2-7; D ambiguous. Looked up from germline, CDR1 is GTSNPN and CDR2 is SVGIG (reference sequence). V dropped 3 bases and J dropped 2 bases, with 8 bases sitting between them. This CDR3 is 12 amino acids long. DNA of the CDR3: TGTGCCTGGAGCGGTTCTACCTACGAGCAGTACTTC. It specifies CAWSGSTYEQYF.

The sample holds a few counts of this clone. In nucleotides, the CDR3 is TGTGCCAGCAGTTTGTGGGGGGTCGGATACAATGAGCAGTTCTTC. This codes for CASSLWGVGYNEQFF. The rearrangement joins TRBV27 to TRBJ2-1, with a weak D call TRBD2 (6 bases). The CDR3 sequence is 15 residues long. V lost 3 bases, J lost 4 bases, and 13 bases lay in between. The germline V gene encodes CDR1 MNHEY and CDR2 SMNVEV (reference sequence).

J is TRBJ2-1 and V is TRBV3-1 (or the pseudogene TRBV3-2); 12 bases line up with TRBD2. The trim removed 2 bases at V and 2 bases at J, leaving 4 bases unmatched. Germline assignment: CDR1 LGHDT and CDR2 YNNKEL (reference sequence). The CDR3 consists of 17 residues. CDR3: CASSQIGLAGTYNEQFF. CDR3 DNA sequence: TGTGCCAGCAGCCAAATAGGACTAGCGGGGACCTACAATGAGCAGTTCTTC.

The chain couples TRBV5-5 to TRBJ1-2; D perhaps matches TRBD1 (5 bases). The CDR3 has 16 residues. CDR1 and CDR2 from the germline V gene are SGHKS and YYEKEE (reference sequence). V dropped 4 bases and J dropped 0 bases, with 16 bases sitting between them. The CDR3 spells CASSTPSQVANYGYTF. DNA of the CDR3: TGTGCCAGCAGCACCCCCTCACAGGTAGCTAACTATGGCTACACCTTC. Using reference TRBV5-5 and TRBJ1-2 for the parts outside the CDR3, the full variable domain is DAGVTQSPTHLIKTRGQQVTLRCSPISGHKSVSWYQQVLGQGPQFIFQYYEKEERGRGNFPDRFSARQFPNYSSELNVNALLLGDSALYLCASSTPSQVANYGYTFGSGTRLTVV.

V gene TRBV4-1 combines with J gene TRBJ1-1; possibly TRBD1 for D (5 bases). CDR1 is MGHRA, CDR2 YSYEKL, per germline. This CDR3 has 13 residues. Trimming cost V 3 bases and J 8 bases, with 13 bases left between them. CDR3: CASSQDSGREAFF. CDR3 coding DNA: TGCGCCAGCAGCCAGGACTCAGGGAGGGAAGCTTTCTTT.

This clone was observed a handful of times. J is TRBJ1-2 and V is TRBV3-1 (or the pseudogene TRBV3-2); 8 nucleotides match TRBD1. CDR1 and CDR2 (germline): LGHDT, YNNKEL (reference sequence). With V trimmed by 5 bases and J by 4 bases, 15 bases remained unmatched. The CDR3 loop spans 17 amino acids. In DNA form, the CDR3 reads TGTGCCAGCAGCGCTGGACAGGGACTCAACACTGTCTATGGCTACACCTTC. It encodes CASSAGQGLNTVYGYTF.

The chain combines TRBV28 with TRBJ1-1; no firm D call. The CDR3 consists of 15 residues. Trimming cost V 2 bases and J 0 bases, with 10 bases left between them. From germline, CDR1 is MDHEN and CDR2 SYDVKM. The CDR3 sequence is CASSLAGSMNTEAFF. CDR3 in DNA: TGTGCCAGCAGTTTAGCAGGCAGCATGAACACTGAAGCTTTCTTT. Combining the CDR3 with reference TRBV28 and TRBJ1-1 gives the whole variable domain DVKVTQSSRYLVKRTGEKVFLECVQDMDHENMFWYRQDPGLGLRLIYFSYDVKMKEKGDIPEGYSVSREKKERFSLILESASTNQTSMYLCASSLAGSMNTEAFFGQGTRLTVV.

This chain links TRBV5-4 with TRBJ2-3; 13 bases are shared with TRBD2. The trim removed 4 bases at V and 2 bases at J, leaving 4 bases unmatched. Germline-derived CDR1 and CDR2 are SGHNT and YYREEE (reference sequence). CDR3 length equals 16 residues. The CDR3: CASSPTSGGITDTQYF. The CDR3 DNA sequence: TGTGCCAGCAGCCCGACTAGCGGGGGGATCACAGATACGCAGTATTTT. The entire variable domain, with the rest obtained from reference TRBV5-4 and TRBJ2-3, is as follows: ETGVTQSPTHLIKTRGQQVTLRCSSQSGHNTVSWYQQALGQGPQFIFQYYREEENGRGNFPPRFSGLQFPNYSSELNVNALELDDSALYLCASSPTSGGITDTQYFGPGTRLTVL.